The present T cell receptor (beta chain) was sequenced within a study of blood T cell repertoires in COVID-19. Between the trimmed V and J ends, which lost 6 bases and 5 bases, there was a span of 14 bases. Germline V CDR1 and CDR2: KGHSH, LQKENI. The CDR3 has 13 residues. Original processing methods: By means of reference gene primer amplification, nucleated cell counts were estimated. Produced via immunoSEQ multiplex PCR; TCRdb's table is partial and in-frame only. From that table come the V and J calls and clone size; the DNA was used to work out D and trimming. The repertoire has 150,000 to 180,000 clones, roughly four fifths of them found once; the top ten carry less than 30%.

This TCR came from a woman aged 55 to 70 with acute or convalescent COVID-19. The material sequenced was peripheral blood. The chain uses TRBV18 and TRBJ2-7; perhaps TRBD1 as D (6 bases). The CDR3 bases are TGTGCCAGCTCTATACAGGGCCCTGACGAGCAGTACTTC. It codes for CASSIQGPDEQYF. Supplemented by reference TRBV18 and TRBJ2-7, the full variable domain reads NAGVMQNPRHLVRRRGQEARLRCSPMKGHSHVYWYRQLPEEGLKFMVYLQKENIIDESGMPKERFSAEFPKEGPSILRIQQVVRGDSAAYFCASSIQGPDEQYFGPGTRLTVT.